This T cell receptor (beta chain) stems from a study of radiation and T cells in renal cell carcinoma. Libraries were prepared by immunoSEQ multiplex PCR; TCRdb keeps only in-frame clonotypes and omits some of them. Here the sample spans about 150,000 clones, roughly 89% being singletons. Study findings and constraints: From baseline, blood top tumor clonotypes peaked at 2 weeks post-radiation.

Worth noting for this clone: Antigen: not known.

Time point: blood 2 weeks post-SBRT. This sample's treatment: 15 Gy SBRT to primary tumor, nephrectomy 4 weeks later. The sequence was obtained from a woman aged 50 to 65 with renal cell carcinoma. Sequenced material: blood, taken from a patient whose treatment included radiotherapy and nephrectomy.

CDR3 sequence (DNA): TGCGCCAGCAGCCCTTCCGGGTTGAAGGGGGCTAACTATGGCTACACCTTC. It translates to CASSPSGLKGANYGYTF. The chain combines TRBV4-3 with TRBJ1-2; possible D gene TRBD1, 6 bases. CDR1 LGHNA and CDR2 YSLEER come from the germline V gene. Trimming left V 4 bases short and J 0 bases short, with 18 bases between. This CDR3 contains 17 residues.